This T cell receptor (beta chain) was observed in a study of blood T cell repertoires in COVID-19. Assay used: immunoSEQ multiplex PCR; TCRdb lists only in-frame clones, some missing. Of around 160,000 clones in the sample, roughly 80% were seen once. This CDR3 has 13 residues. Trimming left V 5 bases short and J 5 bases short, with 12 bases between. CDR1 and CDR2 (germline): SGHVS, FNYEAQ. The TCR originated in a human donor in a cohort sampled during active COVID-19. The chain uses TRBV7-6 and TRBJ2-5, with D perhaps TRBD2 (6 bases). The sequencing input was peripheral blood. CDR3 sequence reads: CASSPPGVETQYF. In nucleotides, the CDR3 is TGTGCCAGCAGCCCGCCGGGAGTGGAGACCCAGTACTTC.